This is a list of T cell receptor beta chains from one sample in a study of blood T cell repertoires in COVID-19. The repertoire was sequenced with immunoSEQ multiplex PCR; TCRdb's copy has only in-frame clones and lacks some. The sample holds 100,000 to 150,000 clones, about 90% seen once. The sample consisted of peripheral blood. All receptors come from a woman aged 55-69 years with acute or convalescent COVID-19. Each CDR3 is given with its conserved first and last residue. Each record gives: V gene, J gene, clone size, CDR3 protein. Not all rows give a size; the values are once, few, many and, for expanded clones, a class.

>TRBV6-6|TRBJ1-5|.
CASSYWEGGDQPQHF
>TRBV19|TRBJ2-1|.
CASSIDSGVSGSSYNEQFF
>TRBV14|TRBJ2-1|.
CASSRSSYEQFF
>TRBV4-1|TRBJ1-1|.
CASSQDERQGTNEAFF
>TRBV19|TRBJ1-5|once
CASREDRGSQPQHF
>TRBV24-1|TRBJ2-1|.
CATSGDSYNEQFF
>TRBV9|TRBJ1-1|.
CASSPRQGATAEAFF
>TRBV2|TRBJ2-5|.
CASSEALLETQYF
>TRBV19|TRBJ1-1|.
CASSIDGGMNTEAFF
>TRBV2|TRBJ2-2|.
CASSGAVAGGGTGELFF
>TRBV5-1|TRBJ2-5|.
CASSLGQATETQYF
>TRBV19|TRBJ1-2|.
CASSIEGSGRPNYGYTF
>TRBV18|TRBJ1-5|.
CASSGQGAGSNQPQHF
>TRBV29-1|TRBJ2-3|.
CSVVRRSRQGARDTQYF
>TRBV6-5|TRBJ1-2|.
CATRETGGVYGYTF
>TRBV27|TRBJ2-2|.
CASSLHGELFF
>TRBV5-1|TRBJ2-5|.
CASSLAGYETQYF
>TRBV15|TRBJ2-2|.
CATSRDGHPGLTGELFF
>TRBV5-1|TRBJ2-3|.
CASSLDRARDTQYF
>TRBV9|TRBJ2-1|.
CASSGGTSGASSYNEQFF
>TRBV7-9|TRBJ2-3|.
CASSFDRGGTDTQYF
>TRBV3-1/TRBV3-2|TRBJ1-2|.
CASSRLVGPPYGYTF
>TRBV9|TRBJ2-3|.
CASSLPNTDTQYF
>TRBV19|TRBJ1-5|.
CASSVLNQPQHF
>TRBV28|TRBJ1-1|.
CASSPSRGNTEAFF
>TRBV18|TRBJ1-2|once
CASSLTDTDGYTF
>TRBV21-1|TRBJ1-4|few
CASSKRFRAGGKPWWEKLFF
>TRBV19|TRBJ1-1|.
CASQPQEDTEAFF
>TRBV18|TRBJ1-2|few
CASSPETGRTFYGYTF
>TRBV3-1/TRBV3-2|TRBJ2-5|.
CASSQDHGQYF
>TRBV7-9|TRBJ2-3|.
CASSLGATSSTDTQYF
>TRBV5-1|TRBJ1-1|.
CASSGRSGGVTEAFF
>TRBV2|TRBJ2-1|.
CASSVQAGLGNEQFF
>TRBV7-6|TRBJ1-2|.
CASSLQNNYGYTF
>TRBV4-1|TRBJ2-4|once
CASSQDPGGNIQYF
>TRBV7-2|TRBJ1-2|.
CASSFWTASKGYTF
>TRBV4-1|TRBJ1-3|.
CASRSQGAAGNTIYF
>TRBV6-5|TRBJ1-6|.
CAGTPTPNSPLHF
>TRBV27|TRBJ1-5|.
CASSLGSDGQPQHF
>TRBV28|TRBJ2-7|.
CASSAGLAGVYEQYF
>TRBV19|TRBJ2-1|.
CASSMGRTGSGNEQFF
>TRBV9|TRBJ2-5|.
CASSVEAGGPETQYF
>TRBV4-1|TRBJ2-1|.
CASSQGGGASYNEQFF
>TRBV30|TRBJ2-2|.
CAWSNPSYRAPSNTGELFF
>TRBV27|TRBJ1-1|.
CASSPGDRIMNTEAFF
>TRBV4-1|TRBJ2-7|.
CASSLTPGQSYEQYF
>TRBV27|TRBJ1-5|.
CASRGPLNQPQHF
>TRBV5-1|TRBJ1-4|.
CASSLETGGNEKLFF
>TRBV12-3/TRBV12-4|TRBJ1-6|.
CASSVYNSPLHF
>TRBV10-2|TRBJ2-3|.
CASSTGTSGSTDTQYF
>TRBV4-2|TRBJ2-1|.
CASSQVTLGGEQFF